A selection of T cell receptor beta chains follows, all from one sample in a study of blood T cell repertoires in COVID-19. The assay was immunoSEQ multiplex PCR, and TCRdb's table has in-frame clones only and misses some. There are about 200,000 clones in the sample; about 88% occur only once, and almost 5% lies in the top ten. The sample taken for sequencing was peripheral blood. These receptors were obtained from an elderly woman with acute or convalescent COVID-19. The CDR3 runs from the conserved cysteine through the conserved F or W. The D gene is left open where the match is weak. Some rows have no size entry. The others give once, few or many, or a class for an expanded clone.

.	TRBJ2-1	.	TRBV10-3	CAISESLGVNEQFF	TGTGCCATCAGTGAGAGTCTAGGGGTGAATGAGCAGTTCTTC
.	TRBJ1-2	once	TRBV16	CASSPRQDGYTF	TGTGCCAGCAGCCCGCGACAGGATGGCTACACCTTC
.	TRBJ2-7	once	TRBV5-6	CASSPAGPYIYEQYF	TGTGCCAGCAGCCCGGCGGGCCCCTACATCTACGAGCAGTACTTC
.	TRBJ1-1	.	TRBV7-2	CASSLARVMNTEAFF	TGTGCCAGCAGCTTAGCGAGGGTAATGAACACTGAAGCTTTCTTT
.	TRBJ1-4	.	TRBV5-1	CASSPTGTGNEKLFF	TGCGCCAGCAGCCCAACCGGGACTGGTAATGAAAAACTGTTTTTT
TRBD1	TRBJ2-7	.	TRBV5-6	CASSLERGHEQYF	TGTGCCAGCAGCTTGGAGAGGGGGCACGAGCAGTACTTC
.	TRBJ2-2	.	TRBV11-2	CASSPGLHTGELFF	TGTGCCAGCAGCCCGGGACTTCACACCGGGGAGCTGTTTTTT
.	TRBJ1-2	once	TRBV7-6	CASSFTGSYGYTF	TGTGCCAGCAGCTTTACAGGGAGTTATGGCTACACCTTC
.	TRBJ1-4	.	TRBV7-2	CASSLAFSVNEKLFF	TGTGCCAGCAGCTTAGCGTTTTCCGTTAATGAAAAACTGTTTTTT
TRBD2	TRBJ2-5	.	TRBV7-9	CASILREAGLETQYF	TGTGCCAGCATCCTTCGTGAAGCGGGATTAGAGACCCAGTACTTC
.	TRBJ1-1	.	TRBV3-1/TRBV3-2	CASSQDGRNTEAFF	TGTGCCAGCAGCCAAGACGGGAGGAACACTGAAGCTTTCTTT
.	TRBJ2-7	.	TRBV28	CASSSPSGPSSYEQYF	TGTGCCAGCAGTTCGCCCTCAGGGCCGAGCTCCTACGAGCAGTACTTC
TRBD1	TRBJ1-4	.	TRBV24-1	CATSDGRQGGEKLFF	TGTGCCACCAGTGATGGACGACAGGGCGGTGAAAAACTGTTTTTT
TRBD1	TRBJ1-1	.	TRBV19	CATTNRGERTEAFF	TGTGCCACCACTAACAGGGGTGAAAGAACTGAAGCTTTCTTT
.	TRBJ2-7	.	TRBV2	CASSEFDWFRYEQYF	TGTGCCAGCAGTGAGTTCGACTGGTTTCGGTACGAGCAGTACTTC
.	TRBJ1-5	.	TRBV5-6	CASSFQGSPHQPQHF	TGTGCCAGCAGCTTCCAGGGTAGCCCTCATCAGCCCCAGCATTTT
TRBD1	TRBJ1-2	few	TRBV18	CASSPLTGAEGYTF	TGTGCCAGCTCACCATTAACAGGGGCGGAGGGCTACACCTTC
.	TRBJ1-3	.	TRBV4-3	CASSQDFPVSGNTIYF	TGCGCCAGCAGCCAAGATTTCCCGGTTTCTGGAAACACCATATATTTT
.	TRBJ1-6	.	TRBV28	CASSLEFTLHF	TGTGCCAGCAGTTTAGAGTTTACCCTCCACTTT
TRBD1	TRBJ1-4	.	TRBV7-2	CASSKGASPGEKLFF	TGTGCCAGCAGCAAGGGGGCCTCACCGGGGGAAAAACTGTTTTTT
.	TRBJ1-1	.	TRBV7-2	CASSFGRANTEAFF	TGTGCCAGCAGCTTTGGCAGGGCCAACACTGAAGCTTTCTTT
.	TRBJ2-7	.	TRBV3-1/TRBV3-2	CASSNRDTSVVGQYF	TGTGCCAGCAGCAACCGGGACACAAGCGTTGTGGGGCAGTACTTC
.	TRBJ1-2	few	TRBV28	CASSPQAQRGGVFNYGYTF	TGTGCCAGCAGTCCCCAGGCGCAACGAGGAGGGGTATTTAACTATGGCTACACCTTC
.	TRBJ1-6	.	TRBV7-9	CASTGQINSPLHF	TGTGCCAGCACCGGACAGATTAATTCACCCCTCCACTTT
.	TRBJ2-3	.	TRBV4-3	CASSQVWSSDTQYF	TGCGCCAGCAGCCAAGTGTGGAGCTCAGATACGCAGTATTTT
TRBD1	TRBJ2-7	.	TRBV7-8	CASSLALGQAYEQYF	TGTGCCAGCAGCTTAGCCCTGGGACAGGCCTACGAGCAGTACTTC
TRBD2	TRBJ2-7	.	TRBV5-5	CAGWTSYEQYF	TGTGCCGGCTGGACTAGCTACGAGCAGTACTTC
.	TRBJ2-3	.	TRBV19	CASSMRGSTDTQYF	TGTGCCAGTAGTATGCGCGGAAGCACAGATACGCAGTATTTT
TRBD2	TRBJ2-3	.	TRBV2	CASSSSGRDANTQYF	TGTGCCAGCAGTTCTAGCGGGAGGGACGCCAATACGCAGTATTTT
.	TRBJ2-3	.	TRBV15	CATSRDRGPDTQYF	TGTGCCACCAGCAGAGATCGCGGGCCGGATACGCAGTATTTT
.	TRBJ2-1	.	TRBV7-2	CASGYAVGNNEQFF	TGTGCCTCGGGGTATGCGGTTGGGAACAATGAGCAGTTCTTC
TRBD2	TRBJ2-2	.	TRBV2	CASSDLAGGRTGELFF	TGTGCCAGCAGTGATTTAGCGGGAGGGAGAACCGGGGAGCTGTTTTTT
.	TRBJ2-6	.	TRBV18	CASSPIPPIPLLRQSGANVLTF	TGTGCCAGCTCACCAATACCCCCGATTCCTTTACTCCGCCAATCTGGGGCCAACGTCCTGACTTTC
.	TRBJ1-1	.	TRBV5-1	CASSTVVGTEAFF	TGCGCCAGCAGCACCGTGGTCGGCACTGAAGCTTTCTTT
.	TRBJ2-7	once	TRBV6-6	CASRSRLVSYEQYF	TGTGCCAGCAGATCTAGACTAGTGTCCTACGAGCAGTACTTC
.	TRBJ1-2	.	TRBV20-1	CSASDYGYTF	TGCAGTGCTAGCGACTATGGCTACACCTTC
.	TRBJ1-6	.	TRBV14	CASSQESREVGDSPLHF	TGTGCCAGCAGCCAAGAAAGTCGGGAGGTTGGGGATTCACCCCTCCACTTT
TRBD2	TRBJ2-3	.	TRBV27	CASSLGTSGRTDTQYF	TGTGCCAGCAGTTTAGGGACTAGCGGCCGAACAGATACGCAGTATTTT
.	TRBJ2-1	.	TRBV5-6	CASSLKLTGYNEQFF	TGTGCCAGCAGCTTAAAATTAACAGGATACAATGAGCAGTTCTTC
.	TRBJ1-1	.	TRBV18	CASSDSMNTEAFF	TGTGCCAGCTCAGACAGCATGAACACTGAAGCTTTCTTT
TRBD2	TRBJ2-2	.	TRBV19	CASKLMGGRAESTGELFF	TGTGCCAGTAAATTGATGGGCGGGAGGGCCGAGAGCACCGGGGAGCTGTTTTTT
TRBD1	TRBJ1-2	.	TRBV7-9	CASSLTGKANYGYTF	TGTGCCAGCAGCTTGACAGGGAAGGCTAACTATGGCTACACCTTC
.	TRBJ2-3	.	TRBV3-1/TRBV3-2	CASSPGSGSGTDTQYF	TGTGCCAGCAGCCCAGGGAGCGGAAGCGGGACAGATACGCAGTATTTT
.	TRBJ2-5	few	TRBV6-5	CASSPRGETQYF	TGTGCCAGCAGTCCTCGGGGGGAGACCCAGTACTTC
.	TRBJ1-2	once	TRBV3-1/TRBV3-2	CASSHGQNYGYTF	TGTGCCAGCAGCCACGGACAGAACTATGGCTACACCTTC